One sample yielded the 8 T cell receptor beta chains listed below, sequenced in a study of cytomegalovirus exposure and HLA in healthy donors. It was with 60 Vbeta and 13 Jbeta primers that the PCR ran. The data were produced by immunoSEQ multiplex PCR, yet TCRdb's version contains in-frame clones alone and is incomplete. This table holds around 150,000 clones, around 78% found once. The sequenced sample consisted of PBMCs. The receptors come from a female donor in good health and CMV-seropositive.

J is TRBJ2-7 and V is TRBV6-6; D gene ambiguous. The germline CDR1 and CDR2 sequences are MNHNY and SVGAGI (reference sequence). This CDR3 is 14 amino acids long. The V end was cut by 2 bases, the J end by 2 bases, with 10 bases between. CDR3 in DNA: TGTGCCAGCAGTTACCGTGACAAACCCTACGAGCAGTACTTC. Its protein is CASSYRDKPYEQYF.

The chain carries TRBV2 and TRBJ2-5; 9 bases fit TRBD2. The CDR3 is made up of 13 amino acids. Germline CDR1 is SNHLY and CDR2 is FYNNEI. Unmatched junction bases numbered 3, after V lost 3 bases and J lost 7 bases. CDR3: CASSDSGGRTQYF. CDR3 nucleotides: TGTGCCAGCAGTGACAGCGGGGGGAGGACCCAGTACTTC.

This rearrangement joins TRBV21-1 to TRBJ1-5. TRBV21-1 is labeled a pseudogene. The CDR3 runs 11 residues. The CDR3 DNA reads TGTGCCAGCAGCAAAGCGCGGCCCCAGCATTTT. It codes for CASSKARPQHF.

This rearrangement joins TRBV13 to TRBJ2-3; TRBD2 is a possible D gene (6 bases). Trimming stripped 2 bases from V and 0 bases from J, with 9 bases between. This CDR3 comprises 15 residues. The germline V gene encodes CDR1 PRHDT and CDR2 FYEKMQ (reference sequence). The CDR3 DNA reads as TGTGCCAGCAGCTTACTCGCGGGGAGCACAGATACGCAGTATTTT. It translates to CASSLLAGSTDTQYF.

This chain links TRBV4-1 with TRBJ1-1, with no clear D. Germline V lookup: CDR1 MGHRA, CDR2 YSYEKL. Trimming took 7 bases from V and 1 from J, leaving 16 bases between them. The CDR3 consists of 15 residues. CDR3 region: CASTEVPAQNTEAFF. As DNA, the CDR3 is TGCGCCAGCACCGAGGTCCCGGCACAGAACACTGAAGCTTTCTTT.

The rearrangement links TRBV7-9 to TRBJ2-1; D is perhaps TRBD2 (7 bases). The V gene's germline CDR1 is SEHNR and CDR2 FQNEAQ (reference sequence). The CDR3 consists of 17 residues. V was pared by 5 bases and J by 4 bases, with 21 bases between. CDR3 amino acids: CASSPGGPSPVYNEQFF. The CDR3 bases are TGTGCCAGCAGCCCCGGGGGGCCATCCCCCGTTTACAATGAGCAGTTCTTC.

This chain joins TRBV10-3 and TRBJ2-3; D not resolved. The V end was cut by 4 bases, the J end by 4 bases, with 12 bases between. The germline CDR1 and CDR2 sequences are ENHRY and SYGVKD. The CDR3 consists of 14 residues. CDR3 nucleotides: TGTGCCATCAGTGCGAGTGAGGCGCCAGATACGCAGTATTTT. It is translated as CAISASEAPDTQYF.

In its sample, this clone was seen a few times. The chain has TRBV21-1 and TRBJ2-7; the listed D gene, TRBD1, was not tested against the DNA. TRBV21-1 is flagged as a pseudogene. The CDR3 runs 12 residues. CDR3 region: CASRDREDEQYF. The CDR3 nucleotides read TGTGCCAGCCGGGACAGGGAGGACGAGCAGTACTTC.